Below are 17 T cell receptor beta chains sequenced from a single sample in a study of shared clonotypes between healthy human individuals. CD8 cells classed as naive were CD45RO-negative and positively selected for CCR7, excluding terminally differentiated effector memory CD45RA+ cells. Assay used: immunoSEQ multiplex PCR; TCRdb lists only in-frame clones, some missing. The repertoire holds some 600,000 clones, with approximately 96% as singletons. Source material: naive CD8+ T cells sorted from blood. These receptor sequences come from a woman aged 30 to 39 in good health.

V is TRBV28 and J is TRBJ1-4, with D possibly matching TRBD1 (5 bases). V lost 3 bases and J lost 3, with 11 bases in between. CDR1 is MDHEN and CDR2 is SYDVKM in the germline V gene. The CDR3 length is 15 residues. The CDR3 spells CASSFSGVPNEKLFF. CDR3 in DNA: TGTGCCAGCAGTTTCTCGGGGGTGCCTAATGAAAAACTGTTTTTT. Looking up the rest from reference TRBV28 and TRBJ1-4 gives the full variable domain: DVKVTQSSRYLVKRTGEKVFLECVQDMDHENMFWYRQDPGLGLRLIYFSYDVKMKEKGDIPEGYSVSREKKERFSLILESASTNQTSMYLCASSFSGVPNEKLFFGSGTQLSVL.

The genes are TRBV27 and TRBJ1-2; 8 nucleotides line up with TRBD1. Trimming took 5 bases from V and 4 from J; bases not matched to a gene: 3. Germline CDR1 is MNHEY and CDR2 is SMNVEV (reference sequence). The CDR3 is 13 residues long. The CDR3 nucleotides are TGTGCCAGCAGTATAGGACAGGGCTATGGCTACACCTTC. Protein: CASSIGQGYGYTF.

The gene calls are TRBV7-9 and TRBJ2-5, with D possibly being TRBD1 (5 bases). With 5 bases removed from V and 4 bases from J, the gap between germline ends came to 14 bases. The CDR3 is made up of 14 amino acids. The germline gives CDR1 SEHNR, CDR2 FQNEAQ (reference sequence). The CDR3, as DNA: TGTGCCAGCAGCGCCGTGGGGCGTTCAGAGACCCAGTACTTC. This codes for CASSAVGRSETQYF.

The chain has TRBV4-1 and TRBJ2-7; the D gene is possibly TRBD1 (6 bases). Trimming removed 3 bases at V and 3 bases at J, with 15 bases between. Germline CDR1 and CDR2: MGHRA and YSYEKL. The CDR3 length is 15 residues. This CDR3 is CASSHLGDTVYEQYF. The CDR3 DNA sequence: TGCGCCAGCAGCCACCTTGGGGACACCGTCTACGAGCAGTACTTC.

J is TRBJ1-2 and V is TRBV2, with a weak D call TRBD1 (5 bases). The CDR3 spans 13 residues. V lost 7 bases and J lost 6, with 15 bases in between. In germline, CDR1 is SNHLY, CDR2 FYNNEI. The CDR3 nucleotides are TGTGCCAGCATGGGACCTCTAACTAATGGCTACACCTTC. Protein: CASMGPLTNGYTF.

The chain has TRBV27 and TRBJ2-1, with D unresolved. The germline V gene has CDR1 MNHEY and CDR2 SMNVEV (reference sequence). The CDR3 is 13 amino acids. Trimming pared 3 bases from V and 4 bases from J, leaving 7 bases between. CDR3 residues: CASSFLLYNEQFF. CDR3 sequence (DNA): TGTGCCAGCAGTTTCTTACTTTACAATGAGCAGTTCTTC.

The V and J genes are TRBV9 and TRBJ2-1; D not certain. The CDR3 length is 12 residues. Germline V CDR1 and CDR2: SGDLS, YYNGEE. V lost 3 bases, J lost 8 bases, and 9 bases lay in between. The CDR3 region is CASSAGSDEQFF. The CDR3 DNA reads TGTGCCAGCAGCGCCGGGTCCGATGAGCAGTTCTTC.

This chain joins TRBV19 and TRBJ1-5; no clear D. Between the trimmed V and J ends, which lost 1 base and 0 bases, there was a span of 7 bases. The germline gives CDR1 LNHDA, CDR2 SQIVND (reference sequence). The CDR3 loop spans 15 amino acids. CDR3 DNA sequence: TGTGCCAGTAGTATAGCCGGCTCTAGCAATCAGCCCCAGCATTTT. This translates into CASSIAGSSNQPQHF. Complete variable domain (other parts from reference TRBV19 and TRBJ1-5): DGGITQSPKYLFRKEGQNVTLSCEQNLNHDAMYWYRQDPGQGLRLIYYSQIVNDFQKGDIAEGYSVSREKKESFPLTVTSAQKNPTAFYLCASSIAGSSNQPQHFGDGTRLSIL.

This chain uses TRBV7-6 with TRBJ2-5; D unresolved. From germline, CDR1 is SGHVS and CDR2 FNYEAQ. The germline V and J ends were trimmed by 4 bases and 4 bases, with 10 bases remaining between them. The CDR3 is 13 amino acids. The CDR3 bases are TGTGCCAGCAGCTCTAGGGTAGGAGAGACCCAGTACTTC. This encodes CASSSRVGETQYF.

The chain uses TRBV28 and TRBJ2-5, with TRBD2 matching 12 bases. The trim removed 6 bases at V and 5 bases at J, leaving 13 bases unmatched. Germline CDR1 and CDR2: MDHEN and SYDVKM. The CDR3 is 17 amino acids. Here the CDR3 DNA reads TGTGCCAGCAGCCTTAGACTAGCGGGAGTCACGGGGGAGACCCAGTACTTC. Its translation: CASSLRLAGVTGETQYF.

The chain recombines TRBV7-6 with TRBJ2-7; D is tentatively TRBD1 or TRBD2 (6 bases each). The V end was cut by 5 bases, the J end by 3 bases, with 14 bases between. The germline V gene encodes CDR1 SGHVS and CDR2 FNYEAQ. There are 14 residues in the CDR3. The DNA of the CDR3 is TGTGCCAGCAGCCCTTGGGGGGCCGGCTACGAGCAGTACTTC. This sequence encodes CASSPWGAGYEQYF.

This clone has only one observation. The V and J genes are TRBV5-4 and TRBJ1-3, with D uncertain. The CDR3 has 13 residues. V dropped 3 bases and J dropped 2 bases, with 6 bases sitting between them. Per the germline V gene, CDR1 is SGHNT and CDR2 is YYREEE (reference sequence). The CDR3 here is CASSSPAGNTIYF. The CDR3 DNA reads as TGTGCCAGCAGCTCCCCAGCTGGAAACACCATATATTTT. Looking up the rest from reference TRBV5-4 and TRBJ1-3 gives the full variable domain: ETGVTQSPTHLIKTRGQQVTLRCSSQSGHNTVSWYQQALGQGPQFIFQYYREEENGRGNFPPRFSGLQFPNYSSELNVNALELDDSALYLCASSSPAGNTIYFGEGSWLTVV.

This clone is a singleton in its sample. The V gene is TRBV9, the J gene TRBJ2-2, with 10 bases lining up with TRBD2. Germline lookup yields CDR1 SGDLS and CDR2 YYNGEE. After removal of 0 bases from V and 0 bases from J, the junction contained 8 bases not matched to a gene. The CDR3 runs to 19 residues. CDR3 loop: CASSVVGLAGGANTGELFF. The CDR3 nucleotides read TGTGCCAGCAGCGTAGTAGGATTAGCGGGAGGAGCGAACACCGGGGAGCTGTTTTTT. Full variable domain (outside the CDR3, taken from reference TRBV9 and TRBJ2-2): DSGVTQTPKHLITATGQRVTLRCSPRSGDLSVYWYQQSLDQGLQFLIQYYNGEERAKGNILERFSAQQFPDLHSELNLSSLELGDSALYFCASSVVGLAGGANTGELFFGEGSRLTVL.

The rearrangement links TRBV5-8 to TRBJ2-7, with 8 bases that match TRBD1. J gave up 3 bases and V 5 bases, and 1 base lay outside the gene matches. The V gene's germline CDR1 is SGHTS and CDR2 YDEGEE. This CDR3 is built from 12 residues. Here the CDR3 DNA reads TGTGCCAGCAGTGACAGGGGCTACGAGCAGTACTTC. It codes for CASSDRGYEQYF.

For the CDR3, the DNA is TGTGCCAGCAGAATAGCGGGAGAGAAAAACATTCAGTACTTC. Its translation: CASRIAGEKNIQYF. The chain links TRBV28 to TRBJ2-4; 9 nucleotides align to TRBD2. The junction had 4 bases not matched to a gene; V was cut back by 6 bases and J by 4 bases. CDR3 length: 14 residues. The V gene's germline CDR1 is MDHEN and CDR2 SYDVKM.

The rearrangement uses TRBV25-1 and TRBJ2-5; 9 bases are a match to TRBD1. After removal of 10 bases from V and 4 bases from J, the junction contained 10 bases not matched to a gene. Germline V gene lookup returns CDR1 MGHDK and CDR2 SYGVNS. CDR3 length: 14 amino acids. CDR3 nucleotide sequence: TGTGCCACCGCCGGGACAGGGTTTTTAGAGACCCAGTACTTC. This encodes CATAGTGFLETQYF.

A few counts support this clone. CDR3 bases: TGTGCCAGTGAGGGGGACAGGGTGCAAGCTTTCTTT. It specifies CASEGDRVQAFF. The V call is TRBV7-9, the J call TRBJ1-1; 9 nucleotides agree with TRBD1. Trimming removed 9 bases from V and 9 bases from J; junction bases left unmatched: 8. This CDR3 has 12 amino acids. In germline, CDR1 is SEHNR, CDR2 FQNEAQ (reference sequence).